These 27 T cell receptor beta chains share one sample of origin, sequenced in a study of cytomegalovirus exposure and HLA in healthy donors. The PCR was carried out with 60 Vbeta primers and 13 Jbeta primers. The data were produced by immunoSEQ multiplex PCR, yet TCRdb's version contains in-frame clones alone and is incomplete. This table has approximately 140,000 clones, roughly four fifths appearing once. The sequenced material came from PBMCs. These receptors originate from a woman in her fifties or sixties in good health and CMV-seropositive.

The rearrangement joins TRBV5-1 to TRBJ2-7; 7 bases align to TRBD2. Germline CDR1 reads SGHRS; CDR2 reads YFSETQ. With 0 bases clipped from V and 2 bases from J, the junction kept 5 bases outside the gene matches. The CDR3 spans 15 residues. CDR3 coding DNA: TGCGCCAGCAGCTTGGCCTCTAGCGGAACCTACGAGCAGTACTTC. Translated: CASSLASSGTYEQYF.

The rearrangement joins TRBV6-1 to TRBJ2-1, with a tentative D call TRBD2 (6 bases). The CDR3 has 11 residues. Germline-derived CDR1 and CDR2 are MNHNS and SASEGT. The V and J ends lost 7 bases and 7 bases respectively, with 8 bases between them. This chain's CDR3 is CASKEGNEQFF. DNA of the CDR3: TGTGCCAGCAAGGAGGGTAATGAGCAGTTCTTC.

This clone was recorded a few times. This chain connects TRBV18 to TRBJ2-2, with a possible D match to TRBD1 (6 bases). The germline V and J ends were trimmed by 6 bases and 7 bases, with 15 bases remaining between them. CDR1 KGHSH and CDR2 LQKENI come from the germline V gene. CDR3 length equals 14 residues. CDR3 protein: CASSLTRQDGELFF. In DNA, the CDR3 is TGTGCCAGCTCCCTTACCCGACAGGACGGGGAGCTGTTTTTT. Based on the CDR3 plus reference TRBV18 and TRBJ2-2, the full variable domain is NAGVMQNPRHLVRRRGQEARLRCSPMKGHSHVYWYRQLPEEGLKFMVYLQKENIIDESGMPKERFSAEFPKEGPSILRIQQVVRGDSAAYFCASSLTRQDGELFFGEGSRLTVL.

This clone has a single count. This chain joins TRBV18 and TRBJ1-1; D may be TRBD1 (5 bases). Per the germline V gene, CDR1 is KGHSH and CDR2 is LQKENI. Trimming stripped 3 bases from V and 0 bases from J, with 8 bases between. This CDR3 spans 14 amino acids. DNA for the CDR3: TGTGCCAGCTCACCTTCGACAGTGAACACTGAAGCTTTCTTT. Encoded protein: CASSPSTVNTEAFF.

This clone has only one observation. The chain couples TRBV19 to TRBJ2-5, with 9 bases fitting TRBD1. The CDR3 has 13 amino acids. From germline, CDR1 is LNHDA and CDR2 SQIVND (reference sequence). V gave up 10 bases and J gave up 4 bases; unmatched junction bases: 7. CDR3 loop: CATTDRGIETQYF. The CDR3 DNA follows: TGTGCCACCACGGACAGGGGAATAGAGACCCAGTACTTC.

The CDR3 region is CASSRTGIDYEQYF. The CDR3 bases are TGCGCCAGCAGTCGGACAGGGATAGACTACGAGCAGTACTTC. V usage is TRBV5-1 and J usage is TRBJ2-5; TRBD1 matches at 8 bases. The better agreement between TRBJ2-7 and the DNA end casts doubt on the J call. This CDR3 has 14 residues. Germline V gives CDR1 SGHRS, CDR2 YFSETQ.

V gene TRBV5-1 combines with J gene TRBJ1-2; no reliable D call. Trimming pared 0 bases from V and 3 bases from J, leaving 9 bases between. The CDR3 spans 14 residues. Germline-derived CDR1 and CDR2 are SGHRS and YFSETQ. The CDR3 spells CASSLATSHYGYTF. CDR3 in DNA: TGCGCCAGCAGCTTGGCAACATCTCACTATGGCTACACCTTC.

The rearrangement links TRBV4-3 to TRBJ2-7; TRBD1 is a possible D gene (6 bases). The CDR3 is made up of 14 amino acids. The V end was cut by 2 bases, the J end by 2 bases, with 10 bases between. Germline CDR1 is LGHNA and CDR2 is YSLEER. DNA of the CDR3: TGCGCCAGCAGCCAACGGACAGACCCCTACGAGCAGTACTTC. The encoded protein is CASSQRTDPYEQYF.

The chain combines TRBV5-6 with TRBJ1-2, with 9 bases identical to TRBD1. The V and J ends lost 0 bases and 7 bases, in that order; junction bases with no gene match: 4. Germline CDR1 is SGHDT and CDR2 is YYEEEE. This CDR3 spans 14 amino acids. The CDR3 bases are TGTGCCAGCAGCTTGGATTGGACAGGGGCTGGCTACACCTTC. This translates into CASSLDWTGAGYTF.

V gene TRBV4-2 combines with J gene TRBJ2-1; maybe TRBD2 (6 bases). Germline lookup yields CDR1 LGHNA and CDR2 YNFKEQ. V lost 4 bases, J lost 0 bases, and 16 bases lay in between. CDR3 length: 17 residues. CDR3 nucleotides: TGTGCCAGCAGCCCCAAGTATGGGGGGAGCTCCTACAATGAGCAGTTCTTC. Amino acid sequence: CASSPKYGGSSYNEQFF.

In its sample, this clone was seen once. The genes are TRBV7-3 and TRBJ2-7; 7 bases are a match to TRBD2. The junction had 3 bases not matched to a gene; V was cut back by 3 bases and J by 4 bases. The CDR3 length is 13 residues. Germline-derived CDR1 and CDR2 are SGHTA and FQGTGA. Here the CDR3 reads CASSFSGGYEQYF. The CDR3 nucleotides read TGTGCCAGCAGCTTCTCGGGGGGTTACGAGCAGTACTTC.

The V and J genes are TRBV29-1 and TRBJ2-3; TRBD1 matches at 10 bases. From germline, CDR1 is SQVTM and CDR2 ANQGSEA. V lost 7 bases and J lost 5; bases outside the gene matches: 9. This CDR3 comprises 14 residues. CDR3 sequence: CSADRGQGGDTQYF. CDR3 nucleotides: TGCAGCGCCGACAGGGGGCAAGGGGGAGATACGCAGTATTTT.

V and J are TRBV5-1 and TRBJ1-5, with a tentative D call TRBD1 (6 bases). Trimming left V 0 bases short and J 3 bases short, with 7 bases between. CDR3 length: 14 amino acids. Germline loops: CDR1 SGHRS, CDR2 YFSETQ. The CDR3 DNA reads TGCGCCAGCAGCTTGGGGACAGACAATCAGCCCCAGCATTTT. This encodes CASSLGTDNQPQHF.

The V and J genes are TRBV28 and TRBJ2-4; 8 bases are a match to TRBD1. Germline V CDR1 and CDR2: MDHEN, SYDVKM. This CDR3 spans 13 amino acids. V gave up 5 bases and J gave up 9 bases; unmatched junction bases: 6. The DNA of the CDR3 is TGTGCCAGCAGTACCCCGGACAGGGCCATTCAGTACTTC. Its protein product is CASSTPDRAIQYF.

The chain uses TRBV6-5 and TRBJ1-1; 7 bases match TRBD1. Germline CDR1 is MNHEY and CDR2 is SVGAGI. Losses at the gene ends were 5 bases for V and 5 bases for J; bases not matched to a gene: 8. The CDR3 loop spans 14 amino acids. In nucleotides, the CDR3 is TGTGCCAGCAGTCGTCAACAGGGGCGGACTGAAGCTTTCTTT. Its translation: CASSRQQGRTEAFF.

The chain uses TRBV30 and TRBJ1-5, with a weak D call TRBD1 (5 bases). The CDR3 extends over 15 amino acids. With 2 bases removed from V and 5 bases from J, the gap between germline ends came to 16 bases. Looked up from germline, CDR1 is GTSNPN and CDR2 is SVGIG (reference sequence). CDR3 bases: TGTGCCTGGAGTTTCCAGGCAGGGTATCATCAGCCCCAGCATTTT. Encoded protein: CAWSFQAGYHQPQHF.

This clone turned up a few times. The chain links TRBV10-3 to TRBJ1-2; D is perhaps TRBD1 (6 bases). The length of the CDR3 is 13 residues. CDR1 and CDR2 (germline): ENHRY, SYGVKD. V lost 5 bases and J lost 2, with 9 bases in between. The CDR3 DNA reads TGTGCCATCAGTTCGGGGACAAACTATGGCTACACCTTC. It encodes CAISSGTNYGYTF.

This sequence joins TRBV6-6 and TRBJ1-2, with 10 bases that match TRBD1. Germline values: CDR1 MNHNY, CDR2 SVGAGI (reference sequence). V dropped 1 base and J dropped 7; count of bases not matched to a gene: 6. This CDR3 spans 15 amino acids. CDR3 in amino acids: CASSYLGQGSGGYTF. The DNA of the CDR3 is TGTGCCAGCAGTTACTTGGGACAGGGGTCGGGTGGCTACACCTTC.

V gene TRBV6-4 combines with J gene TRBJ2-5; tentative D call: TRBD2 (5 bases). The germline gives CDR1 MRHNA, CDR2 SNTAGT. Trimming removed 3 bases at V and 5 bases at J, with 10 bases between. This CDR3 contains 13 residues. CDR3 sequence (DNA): TGTGCCAGCAGTGAAATCCGGGGTGAGACCCAGTACTTC. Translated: CASSEIRGETQYF.

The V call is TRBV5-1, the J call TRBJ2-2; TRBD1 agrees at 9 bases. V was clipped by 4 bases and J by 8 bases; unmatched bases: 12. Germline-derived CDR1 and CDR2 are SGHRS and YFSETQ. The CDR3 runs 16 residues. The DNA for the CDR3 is TGCGCCAGCAGCCCGGAACAGGGGGCTTTTTTTGGGGAGCTGTTTTTT. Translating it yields CASSPEQGAFFGELFF.

Here the CDR3 DNA reads TGTGCCAGCAGTTTAAGGGGTGAAGGCACTGAAGCTTTCTTT. Amino acids: CASSLRGEGTEAFF. The chain has TRBV28 and TRBJ1-1; maybe TRBD1 (5 bases). The CDR3 length is 14 residues. Germline-derived CDR1 and CDR2 are MDHEN and SYDVKM. The V end was cut by 2 bases, the J end by 4 bases, with 11 bases between.

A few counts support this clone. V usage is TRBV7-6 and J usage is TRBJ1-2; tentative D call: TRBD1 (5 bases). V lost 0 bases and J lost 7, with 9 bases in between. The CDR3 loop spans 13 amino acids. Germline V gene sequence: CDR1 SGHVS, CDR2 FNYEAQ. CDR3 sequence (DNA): TGTGCCAGCAGCTTAGCGCCAGGGTTTGGCTACACCTTC. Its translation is CASSLAPGFGYTF.

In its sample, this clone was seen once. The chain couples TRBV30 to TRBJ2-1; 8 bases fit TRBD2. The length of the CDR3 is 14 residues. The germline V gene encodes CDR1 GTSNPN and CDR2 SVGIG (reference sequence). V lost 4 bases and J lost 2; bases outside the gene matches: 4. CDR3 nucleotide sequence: TGTGCCTGGAAAGCGGGGGTAACCTACAATGAGCAGTTCTTC. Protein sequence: CAWKAGVTYNEQFF.

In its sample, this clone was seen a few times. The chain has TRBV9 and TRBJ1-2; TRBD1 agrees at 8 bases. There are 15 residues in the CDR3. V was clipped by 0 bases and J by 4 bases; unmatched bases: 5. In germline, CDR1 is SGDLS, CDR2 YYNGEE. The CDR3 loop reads CASSVDTGGFYGYTF. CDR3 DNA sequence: TGTGCCAGCAGCGTAGATACAGGGGGATTCTATGGCTACACCTTC.

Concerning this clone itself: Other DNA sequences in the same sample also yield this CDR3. The CDR3 DNA reads TGTGCCAGCAGCTTAGGTGGGGGCGCAGATACGCAGTATTTT. Translation: CASSLGGGADTQYF. The rearrangement joins TRBV7-2 to TRBJ2-3, with D tentatively TRBD1 (6 bases). This CDR3 region has 14 residues. Germline V CDR1 and CDR2: SGHTA, FQGNSA. Deletions cut 1 base from V and 4 bases from J, with 9 bases between.

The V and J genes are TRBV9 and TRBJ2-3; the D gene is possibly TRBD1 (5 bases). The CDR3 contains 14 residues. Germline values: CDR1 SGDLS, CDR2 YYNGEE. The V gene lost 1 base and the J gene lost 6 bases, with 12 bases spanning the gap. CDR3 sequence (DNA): TGTGCCAGCAGCGTAAGAACAGGTTTTGATACGCAGTATTTT. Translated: CASSVRTGFDTQYF.

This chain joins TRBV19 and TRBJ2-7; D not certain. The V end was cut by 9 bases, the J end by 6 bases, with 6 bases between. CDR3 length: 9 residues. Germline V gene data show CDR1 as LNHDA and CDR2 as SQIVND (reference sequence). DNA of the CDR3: TGTGCCAGCGACACCGAGCAGTACTTC. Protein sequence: CASDTEQYF.